This T cell receptor (beta chain) derives from a study of the immune and genomic landscape of osteosarcoma (dated by TCRdb to 2018 to 2020). With regard to the full study: A total of approximately 46 pediatric and adult patients with high-grade osteosarcoma made up the overall cohort, and the median age at diagnosis was around 25 years (range roughly 5-81). The cohort was enriched for poor-risk disease, with roughly 73% showing unfavorable pathologic response to standard therapy and about 65% deceased. Patients in the overall cohort were roughly 60% male, and roughly 80% presented with localized disease at diagnosis. The study profiled osteosarcoma specimens with whole genome, RNA and T-cell receptor sequencing plus immunohistochemistry and reverse phase protein arrays to define immunogenic potential. To characterize the osteosarcoma immunogenomic landscape, the TCR sequencing results were combined with transcriptome, protein array and immunostaining data. The goal of the study was to explain why immune checkpoint inhibitors have shown limited clinical activity in osteosarcoma. Three patients contributed a couple of samples from the same tumor site. Broad study findings and their caveats: TCR productive clonality was greater in the immune-hot C3 cluster than in the cold C1 cluster, although TCR productive clonality remained low overall. Overall, productive TCR clonality was low, with an average of 0.09 and a maximum of 0.3, which suggests limited T-cell clonal expansion. About five cases had a single hyperexpanded clone dominating the repertoire, and all had fewer than 100 T-cell clonotypes. Clonality benchmarks were derived from external normal skin and healthy peripheral blood data rather than from matched normal tissue. Along with the frozen tumor specimens, matched blood was collected from just a couple of patients. Sample size was not determined by any statistical method, because osteosarcoma is rare and all possible samples were collected.

Turning to this clone: Its cognate antigen has yet to be identified. Qualities for individual bases were not recorded, and no much larger clone is one base off.

The tumors sampled were post-treatment primary, local recurrence and metastasis specimens taken from patients with a poor prognosis. TCR beta chain CDR3 regions were immunosequenced using the ImmunoSEQ Assay (Adaptive Biotechnologies). The paper's data handling went like this. TCRB rearrangements, read counts, read proportions and gene usage were exported through the ImmunoSEQ Analyzer platform. Using productive rearrangements, T-cell clonality was calculated as 1 minus Pielou's evenness. In the clonal space homeostasis analysis, clonotypes were binned as rare, small, medium, large or hyperexpanded (0.01 to 1 of the repertoire). TCR productive clonality was compared across immune clusters C1, C2 and C3 using the Wilcoxon rank sum test. TCRdb took this table from immuneACCESS and kept in-frame rearrangements with V and J called. Such tables lack part of the clones; where checked against another copy, unresolved V genes explain under half of the gap, and the rest is unexplained. V and J calls and clone size are those listed in that table; D and trimming were worked out from the DNA. This sample gives about 6,200 clones in total; 68% of them show up just once. The ten top clones hold 15% of the sample.

This TCR was recovered from a human donor with osteosarcoma. The specimen was osteosarcoma tumor tissue from the lung.

The encoded CDR3 is CSVPGTGGSWEQYF. The sequence in DNA is TGCAGCGTGCCCGGGACAGGGGGCTCGTGGGAGCAGTACTTC. The chain is assembled from TRBV29-1 and TRBJ2-7; 12 middle bases align to TRBD1. From the germline V gene, CDR1 is SQVTM and CDR2 is ANQGSEA. Its CDR3 holds 14 amino acids, cysteine through phenylalanine. Kept here is only the CDR3 DNA, which spans 42 bases and is read in frame from base 1. V and J are trimmed by 6 bases and 7 bases, and the gene matches miss 10 bases of the junction.